What follows is one T cell receptor beta chain and its context. Its antigen is currently unknown. The PCR employed 60 Vbeta primers together with 13 Jbeta primers. As originally analysed: Approximately 79 million unique TCR beta chains, some 9.9 million of them shared, were counted by a later analysis. TCRdb's copy holds only in-frame clones and misses some; the assay was immunoSEQ multiplex PCR. The V and J calls and the clone size are those of that table, but D and trimming were determined from the DNA. The sample consists of 120,000 or so clones, over 65% of them appearing once. The data originate from a study of cytomegalovirus exposure and HLA in healthy donors. Study-wide findings and caveats: Sequence variants that were highly shared formed a cluster that was likely a sequencing artifact. Association of under 20,000 TCR beta sequences with HLA alleles was found at 0.05 false discovery rate in a later analysis.

The donors, nominally healthy at sampling, likely had unrecorded immune exposures. Germline V gene lookup returns CDR1 MNHEY and CDR2 SVGAGI. The V gene lost 2 bases and the J gene lost 1 base, with 11 bases spanning the gap. The CDR3 is made up of 15 amino acids. Sequencing was performed on PBMCs. The TCR was taken from a man aged 18 to 29 in good health and CMV-seropositive. The chain uses TRBV6-5 and TRBJ1-1, with TRBD1 as a possible D gene (5 bases). CDR3 region: CASSYQLTANTEAFF. CDR3 sequence (DNA): TGTGCCAGCAGTTACCAACTGACAGCGAACACTGAAGCTTTCTTT.